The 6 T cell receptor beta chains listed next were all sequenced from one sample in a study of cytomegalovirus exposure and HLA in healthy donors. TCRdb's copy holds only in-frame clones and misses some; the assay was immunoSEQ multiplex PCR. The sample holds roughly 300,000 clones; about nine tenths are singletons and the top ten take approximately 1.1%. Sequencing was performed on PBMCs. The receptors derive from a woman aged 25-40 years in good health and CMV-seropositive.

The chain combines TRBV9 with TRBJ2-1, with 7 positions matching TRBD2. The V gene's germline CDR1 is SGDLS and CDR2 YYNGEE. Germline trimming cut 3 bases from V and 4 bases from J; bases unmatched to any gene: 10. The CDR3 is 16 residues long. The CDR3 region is CASSGTRLAVYNEQFF. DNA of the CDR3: TGTGCCAGCAGCGGAACGAGACTAGCAGTTTACAATGAGCAGTTCTTC.

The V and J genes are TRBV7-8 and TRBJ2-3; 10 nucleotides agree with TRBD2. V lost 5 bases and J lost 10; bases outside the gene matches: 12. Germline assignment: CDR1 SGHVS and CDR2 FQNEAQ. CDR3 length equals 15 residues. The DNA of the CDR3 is TGTGCCAGCAGCCAGGGAGGTAGCGGGGGGTCGGCGCAGTATTTT. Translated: CASSQGGSGGSAQYF.

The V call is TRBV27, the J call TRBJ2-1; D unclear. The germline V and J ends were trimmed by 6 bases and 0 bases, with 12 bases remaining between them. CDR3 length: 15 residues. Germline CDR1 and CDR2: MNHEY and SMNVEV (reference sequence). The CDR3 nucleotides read TGTGCCAGCAGACCCGGGCAGTACTCCTACAATGAGCAGTTCTTC. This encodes CASRPGQYSYNEQFF.

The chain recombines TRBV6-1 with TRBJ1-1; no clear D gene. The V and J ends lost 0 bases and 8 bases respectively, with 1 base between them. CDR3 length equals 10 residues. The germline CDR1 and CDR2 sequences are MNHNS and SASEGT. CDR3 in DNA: TGTGCCAGCAGTGAAGCCGAAGCTTTCTTT. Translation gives CASSEAEAFF.

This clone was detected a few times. The CDR3 coding sequence is TGCGCCAGCAGCCAATACAGGGAAACTCACAATGAGCAGTTCTTC. Translated, it gives CASSQYRETHNEQFF. The chain uses TRBV4-1 and TRBJ2-1; perhaps TRBD1 as D (6 bases). Trimming cost V 2 bases and J 5 bases, with 13 bases left between them. This CDR3 has 15 residues. Germline values: CDR1 MGHRA, CDR2 YSYEKL.

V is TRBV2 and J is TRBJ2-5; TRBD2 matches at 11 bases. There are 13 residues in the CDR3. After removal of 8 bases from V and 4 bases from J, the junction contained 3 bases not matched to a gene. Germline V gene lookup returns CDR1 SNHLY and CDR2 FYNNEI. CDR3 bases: TGTGCCAGCTTAGCGGGAGGGAGAGAGACCCAGTACTTC. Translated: CASLAGGRETQYF.